Reported below is one T cell receptor beta chain. Its antigen is undetermined. Expressed TCRB transcripts were sequenced after all isolated RNA was converted to cDNA. Only in-frame clones appear in the TCRdb table, and some are missing; sequencing was by immunoSEQ multiplex PCR. The data show some 350,000 clones, over 9% seen once. CD4+ cells of the naive, central memory, regulatory and stem cell-like memory types were sorted via CD45RO/CCR7/CD25/CD127/CD95/CD27. These data belong to a study of beta chain features in type 1 diabetes. The CDR3 runs 13 residues. Germline V gives CDR1 SGHTA, CDR2 FQGNSA. General study findings and limits: TCRB repertoires of naive, central memory and Treg cells appeared more similar among patients than among healthy donors. Still unanswered here is whether HLA type influences TCRB rearrangement. Within each of all four CD4+ subsets, Type 1 diabetes patients had TCRB CDR3s that were moderately but significantly shorter. Sequencing of cDNA might inflate the share of cells that strongly express TCR.

The clonotype comes from a man aged 25 to 40 with type 1 diabetes. The V and J genes are TRBV7-2 and TRBJ2-5; D is undetermined. The better agreement between TRBJ2-7 and the DNA end casts doubt on the J call. Input material: central memory CD4+ T cells from blood. The CDR3 DNA is TGTGCCAGCAGCCCCCAATTTGGCGACGAGCAGTACTTC. Its translation is CASSPQFGDEQYF.